Listed below are T cell receptor beta chains from one sample, sequenced in a study of blood T cell repertoires in COVID-19. Profiling relied on immunoSEQ multiplex PCR, and the TCRdb table lists in-frame clones only, not all of them. The sample carries 350,000 or so clones, roughly 90% recorded once. The sequenced material came from peripheral blood. Every receptor here comes from a man aged 18 to 29 with active or convalescent COVID-19. Each CDR3 is given with its conserved first and last residue. Each record gives: V gene, D gene, J gene, CDR3 protein. A D gene is named only where the DNA matches it firmly.

TRBV10-3,TRBD1,TRBJ2-1,CAIEDRGRSYNEQFF
TRBV5-1,-,TRBJ1-3,CASSLGYSSGNTIYF
TRBV5-1,TRBD2,TRBJ2-1,CASSQGLAGNEQFF
TRBV11-1,-,TRBJ1-6,CASSLEATDSPLHF
TRBV4-2,TRBD2,TRBJ2-1,CASSRGLAGSYNEQFF
TRBV29-1,-,TRBJ1-5,CSVGDQPQHF
TRBV14,TRBD1,TRBJ2-2,CASSQSLPGTVNTGELFF
TRBV4-3,-,TRBJ2-2,CASSQAGTSNTGELFF
TRBV24-1,-,TRBJ2-1,CATSDLPAGATNEQFF
TRBV19,-,TRBJ2-1,CASSIQGFANEQFF
TRBV11-2,TRBD2,TRBJ2-3,CASSLVTSANTDTQYF
TRBV11-2,-,TRBJ1-1,CASSLVGFKGTEAFF
TRBV14,-,TRBJ1-5,CASSQGGSNQPQHF
TRBV9,TRBD1,TRBJ1-2,CASSADRGGYGYTF
TRBV24-1,-,TRBJ1-1,CATQGQFSTEAFF
TRBV7-2,-,TRBJ1-6,CASSFGRQAELDNSPLHF
TRBV18,-,TRBJ2-7,CASSPGNRVYEQYF
TRBV19,-,TRBJ2-5,CASGLWGGETQYF
TRBV7-2,-,TRBJ1-5,CASSLGRGREPQHF
TRBV7-2,-,TRBJ2-3,CASSPTAQGTQYF
TRBV5-6,TRBD1,TRBJ2-1,CASSPQTGINNEQFF
TRBV21-1,-,TRBJ2-1,CASSITTVSEQFF
TRBV28,TRBD2,TRBJ2-7,CASYAHGGGSYEQYF
TRBV6-5,-,TRBJ2-7,CASSYSVEYYEQYF
TRBV7-3,TRBD2,TRBJ2-1,CASSYPGGRGWYNEQFF
TRBV19,-,TRBJ1-5,CASSIDGGAFNQPQHF
TRBV7-9,TRBD2,TRBJ2-5,CASSPTSGRETQYF
TRBV27,TRBD1,TRBJ2-7,CASSPGTGPYEQYF
TRBV19,TRBD1,TRBJ2-1,CASSIEGAKEQFF
TRBV28,TRBD2,TRBJ2-7,CASRPAGAEVYEQYF
TRBV4-3,TRBD1,TRBJ2-2,CASSQGDRVTGELFF
TRBV29-1,TRBD1,TRBJ2-1,CSVGWDRGGNEQFF
TRBV2,TRBD2,TRBJ2-5,CASSEALRASGQSFQETQYF
TRBV4-3,TRBD1,TRBJ1-6,CASSQDRGSSPLHF
TRBV5-4,TRBD1,TRBJ2-7,CASSHPTGGLGEQYF
TRBV24-1,-,TRBJ1-5,CATSKQGPNQPQHF
TRBV19,TRBD1,TRBJ1-1,CASSIQGANTEAFF
TRBV5-5,-,TRBJ1-3,CASSLEAGSGNTIYF
TRBV19,-,TRBJ2-5,CASSIEVGTQETQYF
TRBV4-3,-,TRBJ2-1,CASSQDVKGGAHNEQFF
TRBV4-3,-,TRBJ2-5,CASSPQWGRKETQYF
TRBV9,-,TRBJ1-1,CASSLVLGPRTEAFF
TRBV7-2,TRBD2,TRBJ2-7,CASSLSSGAVYEQYF
TRBV7-9,TRBD1,TRBJ2-5,CASSGYYGQGRETQYF
TRBV19,-,TRBJ2-5,CARRRETQYF